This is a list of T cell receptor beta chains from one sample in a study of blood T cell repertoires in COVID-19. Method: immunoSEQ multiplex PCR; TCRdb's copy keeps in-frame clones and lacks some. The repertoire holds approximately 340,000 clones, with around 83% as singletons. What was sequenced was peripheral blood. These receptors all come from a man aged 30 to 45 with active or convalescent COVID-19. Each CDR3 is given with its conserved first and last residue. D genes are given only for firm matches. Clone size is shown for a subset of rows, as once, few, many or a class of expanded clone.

CDR3 protein: CATGTYSNQPQHF; CDR3 DNA: TGTGCCACCGGGACATATAGCAATCAGCCCCAGCATTTT; J gene: TRBJ1-5; clone size: NA; D gene: NA; V gene: TRBV15
CDR3 protein: CASSFIRLDSGSSYEQYF; CDR3 DNA: TGTGCCAGCAGCTTTATTCGCTTGGACAGTGGGAGCTCCTACGAGCAGTACTTC; J gene: TRBJ2-7; clone size: NA; D gene: NA; V gene: TRBV7-9
CDR3 protein: CASSTWGGTDTQYF; CDR3 DNA: TGTGCCAGTAGTACCTGGGGGGGCACAGATACGCAGTATTTT; J gene: TRBJ2-3; clone size: few; D gene: NA; V gene: TRBV19
CDR3 protein: CASSQDGGGTYEQYF; CDR3 DNA: TGCGCCAGCAGCCAAGATGGGGGGGGTACCTACGAGCAGTACTTC; J gene: TRBJ2-7; clone size: few; D gene: TRBD2; V gene: TRBV4-3
CDR3 protein: CASSSSTGLAYNEQFF; CDR3 DNA: TGTGCCAGCAGCTCCTCAACGGGACTAGCTTACAATGAGCAGTTCTTC; J gene: TRBJ2-1; clone size: NA; D gene: TRBD2; V gene: TRBV9
CDR3 protein: CASSLFLAGVYNEQFF; CDR3 DNA: TGTGCCAGCAGCTTGTTTCTAGCGGGAGTTTACAATGAGCAGTTCTTC; J gene: TRBJ2-1; clone size: NA; D gene: TRBD2; V gene: TRBV5-5
CDR3 protein: CASRKSTGELFF; CDR3 DNA: TGTGCCAGCAGAAAGAGTACCGGGGAGCTGTTTTTT; J gene: TRBJ2-2; clone size: NA; D gene: NA; V gene: TRBV2
CDR3 protein: CASSIDPAGGGNEQFF; CDR3 DNA: TGTGCCAGTAGTATAGATCCGGCGGGAGGAGGAAATGAGCAGTTCTTC; J gene: TRBJ2-1; clone size: NA; D gene: TRBD2; V gene: TRBV19
CDR3 protein: CASSLTGDRVSEQFF; CDR3 DNA: TGTGCCAGCAGCTTAACGGGGGACAGGGTGAGTGAGCAGTTCTTC; J gene: TRBJ2-1; clone size: NA; D gene: TRBD1; V gene: TRBV7-3
CDR3 protein: CASSRTSGNTDTQYF; CDR3 DNA: TGTGCCAGCAGCCGGACTAGCGGAAACACAGATACGCAGTATTTT; J gene: TRBJ2-3; clone size: NA; D gene: TRBD2; V gene: TRBV7-2
CDR3 protein: CASSPTQGSTDTQYF; CDR3 DNA: TGTGCCAGCAGCCCGACGCAGGGCTCCACAGATACGCAGTATTTT; J gene: TRBJ2-3; clone size: NA; D gene: NA; V gene: TRBV5-4
CDR3 protein: CASSLEGVGELFF; CDR3 DNA: TGCGCCAGCAGCTTGGAAGGGGTAGGGGAGCTGTTTTTT; J gene: TRBJ2-2; clone size: NA; D gene: NA; V gene: TRBV5-1
CDR3 protein: CASSSLRDRGLGYTF; CDR3 DNA: TGTGCCAGCAGCTCGCTCCGGGACAGGGGGCTTGGCTACACCTTC; J gene: TRBJ1-2; clone size: once; D gene: TRBD1; V gene: TRBV5-4
CDR3 protein: CASSQGGTSGASSYNEQFF; CDR3 DNA: TGTGCCAGCAGCCAAGGGGGGACTAGCGGCGCTAGCTCCTACAATGAGCAGTTCTTC; J gene: TRBJ2-1; clone size: once; D gene: TRBD2; V gene: TRBV13
CDR3 protein: CASSLGANTEAFF; CDR3 DNA: TGTGCCAGCAGCTTGGGGGCAAACACTGAAGCTTTCTTT; J gene: TRBJ1-1; clone size: NA; D gene: NA; V gene: TRBV7-9
CDR3 protein: CASSYSAGGTYEQYF; CDR3 DNA: TGTGCCAGCAGTTACTCAGCGGGAGGAACCTACGAGCAGTACTTC; J gene: TRBJ2-7; clone size: NA; D gene: TRBD2; V gene: TRBV6-5
CDR3 protein: CASSLRAGVAKNIQYF; CDR3 DNA: TGTGCCAGCAGCTTAAGGGCGGGGGTAGCCAAAAACATTCAGTACTTC; J gene: TRBJ2-4; clone size: NA; D gene: TRBD2; V gene: TRBV11-1
CDR3 protein: CASSPTANTGELFF; CDR3 DNA: TGTGCCAGCAGCCCGACAGCGAACACCGGGGAGCTGTTTTTT; J gene: TRBJ2-2; clone size: NA; D gene: NA; V gene: TRBV3-1/TRBV3-2
CDR3 protein: CASSPAGLAGEYEQYF; CDR3 DNA: TGTGCCAGCAGTCCGGCGGGACTAGCGGGAGAGTACGAGCAGTACTTC; J gene: TRBJ2-7; clone size: few; D gene: TRBD2; V gene: TRBV28
CDR3 protein: CASRTGANTEAFF; CDR3 DNA: TGTGCCAGCAGGACAGGGGCTAACACTGAAGCTTTCTTT; J gene: TRBJ1-1; clone size: NA; D gene: TRBD1; V gene: TRBV3-1/TRBV3-2
CDR3 protein: CAWNSVRGRVDGYTF; CDR3 DNA: TGTGCCTGGAATTCAGTCAGGGGGCGCGTGGACGGCTACACCTTC; J gene: TRBJ1-2; clone size: NA; D gene: TRBD1; V gene: TRBV30
CDR3 protein: CASSLGSTANGYTF; CDR3 DNA: TGTGCCAGCAGCTTAGGGAGTACGGCTAATGGCTACACCTTC; J gene: TRBJ1-2; clone size: NA; D gene: NA; V gene: TRBV7-2